This T cell receptor (beta chain) was profiled in a study of CD8+ T cells in alopecia areata. Study results and caveats: Compared with normal scalp, lesional scalp had higher clonality and more expanded CD8+ clones. Scalp clonality, together with expanded CD8+ clones among the top 100, fell significantly with tofacitinib.

Treatment indicated: oral pan-JAK inhibitor, 5-10 mg twice daily. The sample holds a few counts of this clone. Its cognate antigen is unknown. cDNA prepared by RNA extraction and subsequent reverse transcription served as the template for sequencing. Using immunoSEQ multiplex PCR, the repertoire was profiled, and TCRdb retains in-frame clones only, with some absent. The data show roughly 190,000 clones, with about three fifths seen just once and approximately 1% held by the top ten. Trimming cost V 1 base and J 8 bases; bases outside gene matches: 8. Germline CDR1 LGHNA, CDR2 YSLEER. The CDR3 runs 15 residues.

This TCR derives from a human donor with alopecia areata. Sample: CD4+ T cells sorted from blood, taken at week 24, from a patient treated with tofacitinib. The chain recombines TRBV4-3 with TRBJ1-2, with TRBD1 identical over 9 bases. The CDR3 spells CASSQVLGQGKGYTF. In DNA, the CDR3 is TGCGCCAGCAGCCAAGTTCTAGGACAGGGGAAAGGCTACACCTTC.